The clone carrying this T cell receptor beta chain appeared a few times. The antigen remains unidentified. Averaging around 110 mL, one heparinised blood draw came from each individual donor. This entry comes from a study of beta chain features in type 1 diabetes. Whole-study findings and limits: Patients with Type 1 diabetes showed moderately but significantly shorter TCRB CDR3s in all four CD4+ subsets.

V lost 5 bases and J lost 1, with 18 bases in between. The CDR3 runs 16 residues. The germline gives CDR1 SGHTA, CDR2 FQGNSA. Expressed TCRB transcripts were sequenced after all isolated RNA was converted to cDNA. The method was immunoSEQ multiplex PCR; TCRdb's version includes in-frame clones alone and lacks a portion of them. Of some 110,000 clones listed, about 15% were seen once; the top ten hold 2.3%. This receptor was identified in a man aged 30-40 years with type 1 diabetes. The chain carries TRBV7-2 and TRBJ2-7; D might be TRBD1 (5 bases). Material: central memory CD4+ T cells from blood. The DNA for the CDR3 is TGTGCCAGCAGCACAACGTCAGGGTCATGGTCCTACGAGCAGTACTTC. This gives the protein CASSTTSGSWSYEQYF.